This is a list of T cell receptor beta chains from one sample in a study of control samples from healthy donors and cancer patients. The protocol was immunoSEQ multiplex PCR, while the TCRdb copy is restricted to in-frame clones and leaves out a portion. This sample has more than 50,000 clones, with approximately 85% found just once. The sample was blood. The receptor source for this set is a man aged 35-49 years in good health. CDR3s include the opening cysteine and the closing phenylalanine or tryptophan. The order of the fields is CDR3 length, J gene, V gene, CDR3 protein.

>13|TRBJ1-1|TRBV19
CASSIGGTGYAFF
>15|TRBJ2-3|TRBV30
CAWMGLAASADTQYF
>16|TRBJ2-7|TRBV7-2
CASSQGRGRYSYEQYF
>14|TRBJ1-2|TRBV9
CASSVEGTGGPTTF
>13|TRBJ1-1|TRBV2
CASSRRIDTEAFF
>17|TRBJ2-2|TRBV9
CASSRRASGSGTGELFF
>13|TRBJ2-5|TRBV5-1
CASSPRQGVTQYF
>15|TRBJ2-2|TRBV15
CATSTSGGATGELFF
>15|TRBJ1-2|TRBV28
CASREQGAYNYGYTF
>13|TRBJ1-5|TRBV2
CASSRGRNQPQHF
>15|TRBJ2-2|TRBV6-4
CASSDSSANTGELFF
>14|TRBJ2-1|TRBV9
CASSPQTVYNEQFF